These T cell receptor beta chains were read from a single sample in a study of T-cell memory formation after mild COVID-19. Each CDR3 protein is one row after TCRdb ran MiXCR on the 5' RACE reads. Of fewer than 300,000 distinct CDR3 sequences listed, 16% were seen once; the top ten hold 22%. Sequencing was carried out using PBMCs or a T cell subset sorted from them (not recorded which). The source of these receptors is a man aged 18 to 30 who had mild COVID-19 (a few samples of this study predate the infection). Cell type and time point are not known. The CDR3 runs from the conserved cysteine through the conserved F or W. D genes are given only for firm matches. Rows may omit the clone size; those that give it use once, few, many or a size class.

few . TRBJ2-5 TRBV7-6 TGTGCCAGCAGCTTTCCAGACAGGCTCAAAGAGACCCAGTACTTC CASSFPDRLKETQYF
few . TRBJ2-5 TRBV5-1 TGCGCCAGCAGCCCAGGGGATTGGGAGACCCAGTACTTC CASSPGDWETQYF
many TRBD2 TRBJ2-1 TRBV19 TGTGCCAGTAGTATCAGGCGGGGGGGCAGGGATGAGCAGTTCTTC CASSIRRGGRDEQFF
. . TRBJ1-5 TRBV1 TGCACCAGCAGCTACCCCCGGAGGGACCAGCCCCAGCATTTT CTSSYPRRDQPQHF
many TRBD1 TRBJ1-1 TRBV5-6 TGTGCCAGCAGCCCCGACGGGGGCACAGGGGACACTGAAGCTTTCTTT CASSPDGGTGDTEAFF
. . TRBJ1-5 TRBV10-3 TGTGCCATCAGTGAAGGGGCCAGGGCTGAGCCCCAGCATTTT CAISEGARAEPQHF
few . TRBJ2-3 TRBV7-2 TGTGCCACGGCTGATGGGCCGTCTCGTAGCACAGATACGCAGTATTTT CATADGPSRSTDTQYF
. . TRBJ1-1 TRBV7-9 TGTGCCAGCAGACCGCCCACGGACATACTGAACACTGAAGCTTTCTTT CASRPPTDILNTEAFF
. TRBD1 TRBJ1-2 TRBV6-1 TGTGCCAGCAGTCCCACAGGGGAGAATGGCTACACCTTC CASSPTGENGYTF
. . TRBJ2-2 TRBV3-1 TGTGCCAGCAGCCCCCCCCGCAGGGTTCTCACCGGGGAGCTGTTTTTT CASSPPRRVLTGELFF
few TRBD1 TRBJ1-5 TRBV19 TGTGCCAGTAGTTCGGGACAGCTCGGTGGGAATCAGCCCCAGCATTTT CASSSGQLGGNQPQHF
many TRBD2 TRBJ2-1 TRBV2 TGTGCCAGCAATCTAGCGGGGACGGGCAATGAGCAGTTCTTC CASNLAGTGNEQFF
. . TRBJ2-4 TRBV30 TGTGCCTGGAGTGGGTGGGGCATTCAGTACTTC CAWSGWGIQYF
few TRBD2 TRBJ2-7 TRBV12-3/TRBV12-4 TGTGCCAGCAGACCTCTAGCGGGGGGGGCCTACGAGCAGTACTTC CASRPLAGGAYEQYF
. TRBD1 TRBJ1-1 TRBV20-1 TGCAGTGCCGGACAGGTTCTGAACACTGAAGCTTTCTTT CSAGQVLNTEAFF
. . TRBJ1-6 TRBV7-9 TGTGCCAGCAGCCCCCTGGGCTGGGTAGAATCACCCCTCCACTTT CASSPLGWVESPLHF
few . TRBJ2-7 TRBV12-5 TGTGCTAGTGGTTTCAGTGGGGGGCGCAGGTCCTACGAGCAGTACTTC CASGFSGGRRSYEQYF
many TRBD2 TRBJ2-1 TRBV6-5 TGTGCCAGCAGTAGCGGGGGGGGTATGTTTGTAAATGAGCAGTTCTTC CASSSGGGMFVNEQFF
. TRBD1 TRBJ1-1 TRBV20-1 TGCAGTGCTGACAGGGAATCCGGCACTGAAGCTTTCTTT CSADRESGTEAFF
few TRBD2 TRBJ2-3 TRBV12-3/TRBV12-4 TGTGCCAGCATCCCGCGGGGGGGGGGCACAGATACGCAGTATTTT CASIPRGGGTDTQYF
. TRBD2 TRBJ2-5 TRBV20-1 TGCAGTGCCTTTAGCGGGGCGGAGACCCAGTACTTC CSAFSGAETQYF
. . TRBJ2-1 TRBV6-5 TGTGCCAGCACGTGGATGGAAGGGGATAATGAGCAGTTCTTC CASTWMEGDNEQFF
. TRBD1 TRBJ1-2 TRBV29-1 TGCAGCGTGGGGGGACAGGGAACTTATGGCTACACCTTC CSVGGQGTYGYTF
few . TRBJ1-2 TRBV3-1 TGTGCCAGCAGCTTTTGGGAGAACTATGGCTACACCTTC CASSFWENYGYTF
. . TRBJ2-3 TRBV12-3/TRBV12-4 TGTGCCAGCAGTCTTCAACTGTCTAGCACAGATACGCAGTATTTT CASSLQLSSTDTQYF
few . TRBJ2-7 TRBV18 TGTGCCAGCTCACACGGACCGGACTACGAGCAGTACTTC CASSHGPDYEQYF
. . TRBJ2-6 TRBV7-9 TGTGCCAGCGGACTCACGGCTGGGGCCAACGTCCTGACTTTC CASGLTAGANVLTF
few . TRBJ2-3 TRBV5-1 TGCGCCAGCAGAAATCCGGGTCTCACAGATACGCAGTATTTT CASRNPGLTDTQYF
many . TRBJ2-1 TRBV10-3 TGTGCCATCAGCCTTGGGGCGGATAGGGATGAGCAGTTCTTC CAISLGADRDEQFF
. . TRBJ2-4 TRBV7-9 TGTGCCAGCAGCTTAGGGGCGGGGCTAGCCAAAAACATTCAGTACTTC CASSLGAGLAKNIQYF
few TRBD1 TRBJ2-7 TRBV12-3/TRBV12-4 TGTGCCAGCAGTTCCGGGACAGGGGGATGGGTAAAGTACTTC CASSSGTGGWVKYF
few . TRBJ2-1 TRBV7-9 TGTGCCAGCAGCTCTCGGGTGGACATCCACAATGAGCAGTTCTTC CASSSRVDIHNEQFF
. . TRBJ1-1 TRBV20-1 TGCAGTGCTAGGGAGAACACTGAAGCTTTCTTT CSARENTEAFF
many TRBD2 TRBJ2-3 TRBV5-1 TGCGCCAGCAGCCCTAGCGGGGGGGCCGGCACAGATACGCAGTATTTT CASSPSGGAGTDTQYF
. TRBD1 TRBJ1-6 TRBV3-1 TGTGCCAGCAGCCCGCGGACAGGGGCAGATTCACCCCTCCACTTT CASSPRTGADSPLHF
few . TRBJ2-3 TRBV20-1 TGCAGTGCCGGGGCCGGGGCCCGGTCAGCAGATACGCAGTATTTT CSAGAGARSADTQYF
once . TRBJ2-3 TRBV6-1 TGTGCCAGCAGTGAAGCGGAGCTAGGCGGTAGCACAGATACGCAGTATTTT CASSEAELGGSTDTQYF